The sequence of this T cell receptor (beta chain) was determined in a study of blood T cell repertoires in COVID-19. Study-level information: Resolution of symptoms, clearance, or two negative PCRs was present in recovered Cohort 3 donors. Nucleic acid was either cDNA or gDNA, and it came from T cells, B-cell-depleted T cells, or PBMCs.

The table lists this clone with a count of one. Germline CDR1 is GTSNPN and CDR2 is SVGIG (reference sequence). V lost 4 bases, J lost 7 bases, and 10 bases stayed unmatched. The CDR3 extends over 16 amino acids. Each participant's cohort was designated according to participant-reported clinical history. Original analysis: Researchers report that nucleated cell counts were estimated from reference gene primer amplification. TCRdb's copy holds only in-frame clones and misses some; the assay was immunoSEQ multiplex PCR. V and J calls plus clone size are reproduced from that table; the DNA served to infer D and trimming. The data show approximately 360,000 clones, approximately 87% seen once.

Sequences were obtained from PBMCs or T cells enriched from blood (not recorded which). The TCR comes from a man in his forties in a cohort exposed to, infected with or recovered from COVID-19 (not recorded which). The chain is built from TRBV30 and TRBJ2-2; 12 bases match TRBD2. In nucleotides, the CDR3 is TGTGCCTGGACCCTAGGACTAGCGGGATCTGGCGGGGAGCTGTTTTTT. It specifies CAWTLGLAGSGGELFF.